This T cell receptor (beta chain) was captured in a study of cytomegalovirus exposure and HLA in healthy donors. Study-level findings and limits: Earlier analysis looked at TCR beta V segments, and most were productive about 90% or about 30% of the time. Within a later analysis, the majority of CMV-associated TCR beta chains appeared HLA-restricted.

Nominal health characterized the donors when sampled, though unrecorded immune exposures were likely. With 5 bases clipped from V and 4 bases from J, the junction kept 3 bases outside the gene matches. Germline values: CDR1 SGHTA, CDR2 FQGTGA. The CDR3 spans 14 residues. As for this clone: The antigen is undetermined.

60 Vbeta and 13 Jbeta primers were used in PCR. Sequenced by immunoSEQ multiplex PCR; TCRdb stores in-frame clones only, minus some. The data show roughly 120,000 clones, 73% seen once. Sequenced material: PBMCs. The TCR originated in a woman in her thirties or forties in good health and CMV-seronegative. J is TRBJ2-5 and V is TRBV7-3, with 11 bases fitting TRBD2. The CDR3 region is CASSPGLAGETQYF. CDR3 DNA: TGTGCCAGCAGCCCTGGACTAGCGGGAGAGACCCAGTACTTC.